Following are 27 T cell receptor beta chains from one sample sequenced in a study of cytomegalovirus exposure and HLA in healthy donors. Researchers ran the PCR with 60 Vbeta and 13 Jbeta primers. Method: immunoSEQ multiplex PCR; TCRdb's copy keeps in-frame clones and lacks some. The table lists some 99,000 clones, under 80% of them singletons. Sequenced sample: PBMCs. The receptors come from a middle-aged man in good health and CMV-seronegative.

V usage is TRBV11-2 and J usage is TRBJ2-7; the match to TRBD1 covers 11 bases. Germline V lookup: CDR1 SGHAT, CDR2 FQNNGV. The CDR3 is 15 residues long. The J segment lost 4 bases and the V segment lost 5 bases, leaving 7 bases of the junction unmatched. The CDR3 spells CASSQGQGGIYEQYF. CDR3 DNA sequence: TGTGCCAGCAGCCAGGGACAGGGGGGGATATACGAGCAGTACTTC.

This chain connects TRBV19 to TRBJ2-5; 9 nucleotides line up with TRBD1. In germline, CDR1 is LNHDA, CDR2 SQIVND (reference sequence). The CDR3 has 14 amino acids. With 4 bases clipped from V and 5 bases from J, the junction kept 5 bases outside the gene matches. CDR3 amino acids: CASSTQGARETQYF. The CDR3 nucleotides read TGTGCCAGTAGTACACAGGGGGCGCGGGAGACCCAGTACTTC.

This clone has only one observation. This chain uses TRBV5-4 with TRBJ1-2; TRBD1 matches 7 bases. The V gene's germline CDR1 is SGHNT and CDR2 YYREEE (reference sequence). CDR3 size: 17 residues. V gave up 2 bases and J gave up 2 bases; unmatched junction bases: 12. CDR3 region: CASSFAQGGTLNYGYTF. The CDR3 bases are TGTGCCAGCAGCTTCGCCCAGGGGGGAACCTTAAACTATGGCTACACCTTC.

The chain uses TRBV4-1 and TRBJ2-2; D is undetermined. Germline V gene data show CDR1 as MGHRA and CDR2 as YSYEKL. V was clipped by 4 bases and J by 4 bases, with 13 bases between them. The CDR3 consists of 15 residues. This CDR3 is CASSPLGPFTGELFF. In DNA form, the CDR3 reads TGCGCCAGCAGCCCCCTAGGCCCTTTCACCGGGGAGCTGTTTTTT.

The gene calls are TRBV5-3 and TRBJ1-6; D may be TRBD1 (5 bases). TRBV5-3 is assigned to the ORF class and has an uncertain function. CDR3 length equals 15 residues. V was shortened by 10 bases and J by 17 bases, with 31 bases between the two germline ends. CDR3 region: CAPVSLHRSPFGIHF. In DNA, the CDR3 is TGTGCCCCAGTGTCCTTGCACAGGTCCCCCTTTGGGATCCACTTT.

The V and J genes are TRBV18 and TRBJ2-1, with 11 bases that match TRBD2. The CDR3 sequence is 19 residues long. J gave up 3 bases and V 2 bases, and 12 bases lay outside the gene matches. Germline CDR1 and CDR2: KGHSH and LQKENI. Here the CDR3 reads CASSPRQGRGTSGYNEQFF. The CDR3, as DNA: TGTGCCAGCTCACCAAGGCAGGGGCGAGGGACTAGCGGCTACAATGAGCAGTTCTTC.

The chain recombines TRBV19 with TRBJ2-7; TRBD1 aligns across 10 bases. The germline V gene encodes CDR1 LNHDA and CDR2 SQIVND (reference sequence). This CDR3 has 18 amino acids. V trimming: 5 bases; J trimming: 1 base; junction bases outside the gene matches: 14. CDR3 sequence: CASSVRSLGQGESYEQYF. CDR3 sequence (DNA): TGTGCCAGTAGTGTCCGCTCTCTTGGACAGGGGGAATCCTACGAGCAGTACTTC.

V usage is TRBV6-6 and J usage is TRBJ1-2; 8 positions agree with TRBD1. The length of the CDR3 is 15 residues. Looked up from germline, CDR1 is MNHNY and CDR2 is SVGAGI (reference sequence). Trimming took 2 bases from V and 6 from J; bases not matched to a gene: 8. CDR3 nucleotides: TGTGCCAGCAGTTACACGCTAGACAGGGGAAATGGCTACACCTTC. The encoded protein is CASSYTLDRGNGYTF.

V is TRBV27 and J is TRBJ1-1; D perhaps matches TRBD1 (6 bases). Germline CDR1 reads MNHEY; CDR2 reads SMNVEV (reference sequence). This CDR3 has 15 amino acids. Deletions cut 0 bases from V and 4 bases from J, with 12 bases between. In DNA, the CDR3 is TGTGCCAGCAGTTTATCGGGGGGCGGGAGCACTGAAGCTTTCTTT. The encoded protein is CASSLSGGGSTEAFF.

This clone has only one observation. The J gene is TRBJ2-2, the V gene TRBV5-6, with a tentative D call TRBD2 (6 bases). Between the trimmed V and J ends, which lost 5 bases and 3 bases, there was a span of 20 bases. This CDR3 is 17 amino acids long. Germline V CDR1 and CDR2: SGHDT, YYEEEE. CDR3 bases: TGTGCCAGCAGAGCTTGGAATAGCGGCTACTACACCGGGGAGCTGTTTTTT. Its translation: CASRAWNSGYYTGELFF.

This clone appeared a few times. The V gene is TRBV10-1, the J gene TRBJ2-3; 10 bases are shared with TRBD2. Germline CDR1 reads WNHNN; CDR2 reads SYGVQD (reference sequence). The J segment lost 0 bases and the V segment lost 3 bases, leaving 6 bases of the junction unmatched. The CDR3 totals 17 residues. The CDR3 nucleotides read TGCGCCAGCAGTGACCACGGACTAGCGGAGAGCACAGATACGCAGTATTTT. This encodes CASSDHGLAESTDTQYF.

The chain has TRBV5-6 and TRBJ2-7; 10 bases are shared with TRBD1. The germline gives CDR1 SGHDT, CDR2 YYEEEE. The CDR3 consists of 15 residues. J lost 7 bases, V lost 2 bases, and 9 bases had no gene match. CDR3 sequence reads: CASSFVGQGLLEQYF. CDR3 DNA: TGTGCCAGCAGCTTCGTGGGACAGGGGTTGTTGGAGCAGTACTTC.

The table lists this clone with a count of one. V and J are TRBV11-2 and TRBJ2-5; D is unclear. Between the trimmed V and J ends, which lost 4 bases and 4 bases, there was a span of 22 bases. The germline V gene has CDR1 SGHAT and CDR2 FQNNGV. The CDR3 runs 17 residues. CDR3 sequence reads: CASSSSNLRLRIETQYF. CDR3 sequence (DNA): TGTGCCAGCAGCTCATCCAATTTGAGGTTGCGAATAGAGACCCAGTACTTC. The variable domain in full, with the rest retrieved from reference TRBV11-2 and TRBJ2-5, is EAGVAQSPRYKIIEKRQSVAFWCNPISGHATLYWYQQILGQGPKLLIQFQNNGVVDDSQLPKDRFSAERLKGVDSTLKIQPAKLEDSAVYLCASSSSNLRLRIETQYFGPGTRLLVL.

The CDR3: CASSLSGRGTDTQYF. CDR3 DNA sequence: TGTGCCAGCAGCTTAAGCGGGAGGGGCACAGATACGCAGTATTTT. This rearrangement joins TRBV7-2 to TRBJ2-3; 10 bases are a match to TRBD2. V gave up 2 bases and J gave up 1 base; unmatched junction bases: 0. CDR3 length equals 15 residues. Germline CDR1 reads SGHTA; CDR2 reads FQGNSA.

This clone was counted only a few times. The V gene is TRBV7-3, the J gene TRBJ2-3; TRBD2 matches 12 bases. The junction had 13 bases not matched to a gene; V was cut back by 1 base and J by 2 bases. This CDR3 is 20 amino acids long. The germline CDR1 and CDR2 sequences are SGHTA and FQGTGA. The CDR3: CASSLKASGGGITNTDTQYF. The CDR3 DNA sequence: TGTGCCAGCAGCTTAAAGGCTAGCGGGGGGGGAATTACCAACACAGATACGCAGTATTTT.

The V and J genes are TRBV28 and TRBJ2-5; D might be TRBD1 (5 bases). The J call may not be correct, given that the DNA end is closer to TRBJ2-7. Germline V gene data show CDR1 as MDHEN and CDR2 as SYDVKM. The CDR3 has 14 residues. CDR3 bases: TGTGCCAGCAGTTTTTTAGGCAGGGTCTACGAGCAGTACTTC. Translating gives CASSFLGRVYEQYF.

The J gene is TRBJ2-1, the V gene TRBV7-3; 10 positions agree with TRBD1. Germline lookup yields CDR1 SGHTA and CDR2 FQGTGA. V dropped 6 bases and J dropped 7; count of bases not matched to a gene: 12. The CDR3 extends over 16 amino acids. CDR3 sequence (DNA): TGTGCCAGCAGGCCTCCACTCGGGACAGGGGTGAATGAGCAGTTCTTC. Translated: CASRPPLGTGVNEQFF.

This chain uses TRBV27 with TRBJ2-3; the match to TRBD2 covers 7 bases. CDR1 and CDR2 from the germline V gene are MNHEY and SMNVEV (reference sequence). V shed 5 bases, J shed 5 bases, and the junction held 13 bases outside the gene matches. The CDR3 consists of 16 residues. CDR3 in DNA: TGTGCCAGCAGTCCAAGGTCGAGACTAGCACAAGATACGCAGTATTTT. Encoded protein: CASSPRSRLAQDTQYF.

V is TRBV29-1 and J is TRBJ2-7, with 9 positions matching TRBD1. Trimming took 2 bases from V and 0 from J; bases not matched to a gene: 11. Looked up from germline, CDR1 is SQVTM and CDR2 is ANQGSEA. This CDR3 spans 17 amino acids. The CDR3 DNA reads TGCAGCGTTGAAAATACGGGACAGGGAAAGCTCTCCTACGAGCAGTACTTC. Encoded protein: CSVENTGQGKLSYEQYF.

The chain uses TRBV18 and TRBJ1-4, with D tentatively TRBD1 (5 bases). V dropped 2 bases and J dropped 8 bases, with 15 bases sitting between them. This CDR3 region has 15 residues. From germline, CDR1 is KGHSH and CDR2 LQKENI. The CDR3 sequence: CASSPGHSVEEKLFF. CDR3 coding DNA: TGTGCCAGCTCACCAGGACACTCGGTGGAAGAAAAACTGTTTTTT. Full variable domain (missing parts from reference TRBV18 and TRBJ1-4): NAGVMQNPRHLVRRRGQEARLRCSPMKGHSHVYWYRQLPEEGLKFMVYLQKENIIDESGMPKERFSAEFPKEGPSILRIQQVVRGDSAAYFCASSPGHSVEEKLFFGSGTQLSVL.

The CDR3, as DNA: TGTGCCAGCTCACCCAGTAAGGGGTCACGTGAAAAACTGTTTTTT. It specifies CASSPSKGSREKLFF. The chain links TRBV18 to TRBJ1-4; the D gene is possibly TRBD1 (5 bases). V shed 3 bases and J shed 7 bases, with 15 bases lying between them. The length of the CDR3 is 15 residues. Germline V CDR1 and CDR2: KGHSH, LQKENI.

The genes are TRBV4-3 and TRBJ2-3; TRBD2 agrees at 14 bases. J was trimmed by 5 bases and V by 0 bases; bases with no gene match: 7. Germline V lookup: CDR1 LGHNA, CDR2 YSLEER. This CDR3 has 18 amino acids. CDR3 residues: CASSQEWRLAGGQDTQYF. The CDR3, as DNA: TGCGCCAGCAGCCAAGAGTGGAGACTAGCGGGGGGGCAAGATACGCAGTATTTT.

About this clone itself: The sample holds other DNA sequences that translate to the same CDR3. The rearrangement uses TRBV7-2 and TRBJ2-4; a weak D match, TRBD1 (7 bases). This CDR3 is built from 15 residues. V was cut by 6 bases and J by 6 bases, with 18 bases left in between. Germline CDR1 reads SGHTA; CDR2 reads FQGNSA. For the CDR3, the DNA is TGTGCCAGCAGACCAGGGGGGCAGGGGATAAACATTCAGTACTTC. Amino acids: CASRPGGQGINIQYF.

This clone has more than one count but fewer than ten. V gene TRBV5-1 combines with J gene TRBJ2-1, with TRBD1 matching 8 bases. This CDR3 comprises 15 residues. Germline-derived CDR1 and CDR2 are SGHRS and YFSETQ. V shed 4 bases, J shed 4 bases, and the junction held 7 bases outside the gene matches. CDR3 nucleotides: TGCGCCAGCAGCGTGGGGACAGGACCATACAATGAGCAGTTCTTC. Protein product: CASSVGTGPYNEQFF.

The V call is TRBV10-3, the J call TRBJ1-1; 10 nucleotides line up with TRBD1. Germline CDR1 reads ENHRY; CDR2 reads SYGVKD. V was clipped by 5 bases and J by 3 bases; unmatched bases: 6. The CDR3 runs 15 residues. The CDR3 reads CAISRQGARDTEAFF. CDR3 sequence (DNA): TGTGCCATCAGTAGACAGGGGGCGAGAGACACTGAAGCTTTCTTT.

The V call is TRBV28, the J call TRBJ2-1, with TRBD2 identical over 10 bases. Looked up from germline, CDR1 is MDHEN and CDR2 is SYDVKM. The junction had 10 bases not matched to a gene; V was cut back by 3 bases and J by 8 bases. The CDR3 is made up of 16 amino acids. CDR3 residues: CASSLAAAGGIHEQFF. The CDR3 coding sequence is TGTGCCAGCAGTTTGGCGGCAGCGGGAGGGATACATGAGCAGTTCTTC.

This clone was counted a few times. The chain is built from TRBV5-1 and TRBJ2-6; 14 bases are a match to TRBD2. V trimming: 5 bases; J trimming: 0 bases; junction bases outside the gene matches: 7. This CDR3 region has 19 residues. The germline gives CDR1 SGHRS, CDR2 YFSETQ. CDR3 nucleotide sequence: TGCGCCAGCAGTACGGGGACTAGCGGGGGCCTCTCTGGGGCCAACGTCCTGACTTTC. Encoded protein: CASSTGTSGGLSGANVLTF.